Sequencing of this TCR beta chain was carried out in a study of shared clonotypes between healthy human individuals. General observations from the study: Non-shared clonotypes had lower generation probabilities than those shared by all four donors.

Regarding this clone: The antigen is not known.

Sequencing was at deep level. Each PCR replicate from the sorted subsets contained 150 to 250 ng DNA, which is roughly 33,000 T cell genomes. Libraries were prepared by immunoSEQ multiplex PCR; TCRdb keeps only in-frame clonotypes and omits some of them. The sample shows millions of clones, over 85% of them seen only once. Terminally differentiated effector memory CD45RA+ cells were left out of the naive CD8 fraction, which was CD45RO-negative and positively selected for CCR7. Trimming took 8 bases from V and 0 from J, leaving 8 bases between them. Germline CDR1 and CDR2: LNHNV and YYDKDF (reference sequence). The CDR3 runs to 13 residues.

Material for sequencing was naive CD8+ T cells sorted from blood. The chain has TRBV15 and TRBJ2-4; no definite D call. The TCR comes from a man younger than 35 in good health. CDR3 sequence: CATEGLAKNIQYF. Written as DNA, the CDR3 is TGTGCCACCGAAGGGTTAGCCAAAAACATTCAGTACTTC.